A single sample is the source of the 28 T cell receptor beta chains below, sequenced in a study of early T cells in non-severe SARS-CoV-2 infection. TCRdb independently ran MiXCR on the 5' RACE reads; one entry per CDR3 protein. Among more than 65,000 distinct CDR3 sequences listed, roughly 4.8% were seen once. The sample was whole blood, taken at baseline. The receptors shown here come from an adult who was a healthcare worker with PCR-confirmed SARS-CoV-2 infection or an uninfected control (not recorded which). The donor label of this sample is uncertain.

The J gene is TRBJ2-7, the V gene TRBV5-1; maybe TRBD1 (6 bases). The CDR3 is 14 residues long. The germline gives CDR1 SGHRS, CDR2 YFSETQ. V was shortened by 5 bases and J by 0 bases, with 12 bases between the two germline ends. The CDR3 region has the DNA TGCGCCAGCAGGGAACAGGGATCCTCCTACGAGCAGTACTTC. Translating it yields CASREQGSSYEQYF.

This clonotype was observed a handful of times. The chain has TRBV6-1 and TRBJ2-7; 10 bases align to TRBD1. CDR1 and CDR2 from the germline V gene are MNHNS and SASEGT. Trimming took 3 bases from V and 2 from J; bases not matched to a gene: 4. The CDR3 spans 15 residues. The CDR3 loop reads CASSDWTGGPYEQYF. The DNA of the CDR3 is TGTGCCAGCAGTGACTGGACAGGGGGTCCCTACGAGCAGTACTTC.

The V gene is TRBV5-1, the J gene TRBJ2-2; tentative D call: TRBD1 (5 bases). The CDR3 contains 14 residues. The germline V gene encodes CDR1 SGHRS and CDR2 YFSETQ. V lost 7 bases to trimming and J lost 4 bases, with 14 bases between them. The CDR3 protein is CASSQVQGTGELFF. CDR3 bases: TGCGCCAGCTCCCAGGTTCAGGGCACCGGGGAGCTGTTTTTT.

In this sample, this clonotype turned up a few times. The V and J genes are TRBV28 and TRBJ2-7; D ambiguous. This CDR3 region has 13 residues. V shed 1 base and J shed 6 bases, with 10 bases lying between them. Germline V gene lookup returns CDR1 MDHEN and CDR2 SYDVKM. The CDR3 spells CASSLSNTFEQYF. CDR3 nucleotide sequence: TGTGCCAGCAGTTTATCGAACACCTTCGAGCAGTACTTC.

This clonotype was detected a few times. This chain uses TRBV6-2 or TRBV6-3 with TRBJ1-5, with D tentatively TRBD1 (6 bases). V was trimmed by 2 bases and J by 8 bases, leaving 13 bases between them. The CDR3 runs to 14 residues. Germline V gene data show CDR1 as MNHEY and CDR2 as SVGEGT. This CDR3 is CASSYNGGREPQHF. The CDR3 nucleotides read TGTGCCAGCAGTTACAATGGGGGCAGGGAGCCCCAGCATTTT.

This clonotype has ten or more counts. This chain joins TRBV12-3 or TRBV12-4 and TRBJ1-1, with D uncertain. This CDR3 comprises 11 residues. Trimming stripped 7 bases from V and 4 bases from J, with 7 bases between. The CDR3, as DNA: TGTGCCAGCACCACAACCACTGAAGCTTTCTTT. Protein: CASTTTTEAFF.

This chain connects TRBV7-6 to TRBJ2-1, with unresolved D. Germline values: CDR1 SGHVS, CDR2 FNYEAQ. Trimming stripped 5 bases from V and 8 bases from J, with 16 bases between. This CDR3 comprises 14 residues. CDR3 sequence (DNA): TGTGCCAGCAGCCCCTTCCAATCTGTCGATGAGCAGTTCTTC. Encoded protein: CASSPFQSVDEQFF.

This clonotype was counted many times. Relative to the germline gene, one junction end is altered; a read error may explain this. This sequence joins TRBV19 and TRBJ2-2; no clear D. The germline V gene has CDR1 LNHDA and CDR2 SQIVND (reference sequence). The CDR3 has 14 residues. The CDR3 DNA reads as TGTGCCAGAAGTATCCAGGACGCCACCGGGGAGCTGTTTTTT. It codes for CARSIQDATGELFF.

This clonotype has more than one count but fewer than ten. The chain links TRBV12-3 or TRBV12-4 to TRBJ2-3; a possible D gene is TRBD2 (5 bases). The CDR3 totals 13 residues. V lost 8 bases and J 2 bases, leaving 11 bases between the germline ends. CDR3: CASWERITDTQYF. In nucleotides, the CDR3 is TGTGCCAGCTGGGAGCGGATCACAGATACGCAGTATTTT.

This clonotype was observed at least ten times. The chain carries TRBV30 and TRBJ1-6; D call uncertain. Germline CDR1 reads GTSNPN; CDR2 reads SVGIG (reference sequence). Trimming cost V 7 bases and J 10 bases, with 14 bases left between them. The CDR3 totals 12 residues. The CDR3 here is CAFGRRESPLHF. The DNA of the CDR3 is TGTGCCTTTGGAAGGCGGGAGTCACCCCTCCACTTT.

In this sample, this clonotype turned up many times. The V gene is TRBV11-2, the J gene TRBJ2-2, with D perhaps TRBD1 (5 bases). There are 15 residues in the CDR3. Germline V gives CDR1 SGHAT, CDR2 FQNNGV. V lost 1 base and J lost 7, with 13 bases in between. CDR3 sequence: CASSLAVSGIGELFF. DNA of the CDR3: TGTGCCAGCAGCTTAGCCGTCTCAGGGATCGGGGAGCTGTTTTTT.

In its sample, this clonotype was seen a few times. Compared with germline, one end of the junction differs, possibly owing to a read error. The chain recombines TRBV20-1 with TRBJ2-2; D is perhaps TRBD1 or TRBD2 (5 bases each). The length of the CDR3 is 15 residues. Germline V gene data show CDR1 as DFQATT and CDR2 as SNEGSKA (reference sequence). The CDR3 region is CSARGTILGAGELFF. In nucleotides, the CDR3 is TGCAGTGCAAGAGGGACCATTCTTGGCGCCGGGGAGCTGTTTTTT.

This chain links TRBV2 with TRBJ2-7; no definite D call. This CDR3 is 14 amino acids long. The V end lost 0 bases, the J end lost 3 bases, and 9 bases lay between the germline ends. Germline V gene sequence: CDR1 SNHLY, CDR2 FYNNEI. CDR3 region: CASSEAGWSYEQYF. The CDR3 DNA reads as TGTGCCAGCAGTGAAGCCGGCTGGAGCTACGAGCAGTACTTC.

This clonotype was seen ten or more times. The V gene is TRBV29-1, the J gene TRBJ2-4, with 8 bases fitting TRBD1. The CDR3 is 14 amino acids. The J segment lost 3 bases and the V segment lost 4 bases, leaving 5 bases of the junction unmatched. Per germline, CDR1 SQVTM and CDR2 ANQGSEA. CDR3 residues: CSVASGTGKNIQYF. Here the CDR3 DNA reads TGCAGCGTTGCCTCAGGGACAGGCAAAAACATTCAGTACTTC.

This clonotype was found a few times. The CDR3 loop reads CASSQGQGGASYEQYF. CDR3 sequence (DNA): TGTGCCAGCAGCCAAGGACAGGGCGGGGCCTCCTACGAGCAGTACTTC. The chain links TRBV27 to TRBJ2-7; 8 bases agree with TRBD1. Germline-derived CDR1 and CDR2 are MNHEY and SMNVEV (reference sequence). This CDR3 contains 16 residues. The J segment lost 0 bases and the V segment lost 6 bases, leaving 10 bases of the junction unmatched.

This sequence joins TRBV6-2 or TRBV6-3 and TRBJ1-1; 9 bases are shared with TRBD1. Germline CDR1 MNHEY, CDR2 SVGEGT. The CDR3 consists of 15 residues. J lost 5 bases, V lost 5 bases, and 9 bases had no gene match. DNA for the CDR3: TGTGCCAGCAGTGAAACAGGGGGCGCTTGGACTGAAGCTTTCTTT. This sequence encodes CASSETGGAWTEAFF.

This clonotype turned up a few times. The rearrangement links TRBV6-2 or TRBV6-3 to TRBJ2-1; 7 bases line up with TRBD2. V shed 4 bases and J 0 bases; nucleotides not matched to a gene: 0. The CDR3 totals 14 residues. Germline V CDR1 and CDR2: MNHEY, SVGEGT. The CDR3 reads CASSSGGSYNEQFF. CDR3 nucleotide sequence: TGTGCCAGCAGTTCGGGAGGCTCCTACAATGAGCAGTTCTTC.

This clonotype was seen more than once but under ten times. CDR3 sequence: CASSLRTSEQYF. The CDR3 DNA follows: TGTGCCAGCAGTTTAAGGACCTCCGAGCAGTACTTC. The J gene is TRBJ2-7, the V gene TRBV28; D not certain. The CDR3 extends over 12 amino acids. Germline CDR1 is MDHEN and CDR2 is SYDVKM. With 2 bases removed from V and 6 bases from J, the gap between germline ends came to 8 bases.

CDR3 in DNA: TGTGCCAGCAGCTTATCTGCGGCGATGAACACTGAAGCTTTCTTT. Protein: CASSLSAAMNTEAFF. The chain recombines TRBV7-9 with TRBJ1-1; no reliable D call. The V gene's germline CDR1 is SEHNR and CDR2 FQNEAQ (reference sequence). CDR3 size: 15 residues. The V and J ends lost 2 bases and 0 bases respectively, with 10 bases between them.

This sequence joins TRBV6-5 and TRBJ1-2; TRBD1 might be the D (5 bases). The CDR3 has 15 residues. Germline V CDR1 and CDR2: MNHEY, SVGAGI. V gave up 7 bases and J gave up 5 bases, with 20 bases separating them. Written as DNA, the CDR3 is TGTGCCAGCACCCGGTCGACAGCCTCAGGGTATGGCTACACCTTC. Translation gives CASTRSTASGYGYTF.

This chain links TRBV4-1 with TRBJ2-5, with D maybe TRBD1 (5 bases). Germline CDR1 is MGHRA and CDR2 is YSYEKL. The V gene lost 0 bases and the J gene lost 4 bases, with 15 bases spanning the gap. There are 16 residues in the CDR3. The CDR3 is CASSQDLGRARETQYF. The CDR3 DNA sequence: TGCGCCAGCAGCCAAGATCTTGGCAGGGCGCGAGAGACCCAGTACTTC.

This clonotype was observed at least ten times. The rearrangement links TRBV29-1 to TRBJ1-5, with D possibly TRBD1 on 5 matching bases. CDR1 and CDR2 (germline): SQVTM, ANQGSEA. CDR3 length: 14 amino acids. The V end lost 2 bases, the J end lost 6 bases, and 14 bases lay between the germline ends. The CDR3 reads CSVELSGKGQPQHF. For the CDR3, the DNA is TGCAGCGTTGAATTGTCAGGGAAGGGTCAGCCCCAGCATTTT.

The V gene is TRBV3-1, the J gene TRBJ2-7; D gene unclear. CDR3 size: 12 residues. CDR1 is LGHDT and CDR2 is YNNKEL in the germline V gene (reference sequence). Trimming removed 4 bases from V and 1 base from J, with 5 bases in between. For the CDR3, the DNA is TGTGCCAGCAGCCGAACATCCTACGAGCAGTACTTC. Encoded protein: CASSRTSYEQYF.

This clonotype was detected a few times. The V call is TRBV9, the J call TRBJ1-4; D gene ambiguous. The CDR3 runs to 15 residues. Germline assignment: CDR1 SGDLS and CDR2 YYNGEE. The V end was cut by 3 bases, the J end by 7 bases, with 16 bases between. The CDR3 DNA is TGTGCCAGCAGCGACGAACGTCTAAGACCTGAAAAACTGTTTTTT. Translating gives CASSDERLRPEKLFF. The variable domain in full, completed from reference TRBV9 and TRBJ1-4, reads DSGVTQTPKHLITATGQRVTLRCSPRSGDLSVYWYQQSLDQGLQFLIQYYNGEERAKGNILERFSAQQFPDLHSELNLSSLELGDSALYFCASSDERLRPEKLFFGSGTQLSVL.

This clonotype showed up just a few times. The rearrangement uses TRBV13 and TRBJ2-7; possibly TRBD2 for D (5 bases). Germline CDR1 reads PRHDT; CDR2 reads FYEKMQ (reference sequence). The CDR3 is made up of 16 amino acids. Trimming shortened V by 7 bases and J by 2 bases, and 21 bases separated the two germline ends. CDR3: CASTVNWVARTYEQYF. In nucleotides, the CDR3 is TGTGCCAGCACCGTTAACTGGGTAGCGAGGACCTACGAGCAGTACTTC. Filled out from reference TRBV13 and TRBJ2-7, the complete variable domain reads AAGVIQSPRHLIKEKRETATLKCYPIPRHDTVYWYQQGPGQDPQFLISFYEKMQSDKGSIPDRFSAQQFSDYHSELNMSSLELGDSALYFCASTVNWVARTYEQYFGPGTRLTVT.

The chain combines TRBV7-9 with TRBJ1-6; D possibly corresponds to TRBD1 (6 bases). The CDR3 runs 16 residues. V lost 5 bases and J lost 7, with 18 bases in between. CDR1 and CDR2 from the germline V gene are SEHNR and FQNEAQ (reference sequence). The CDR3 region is CASSLGSGALNSPLHF. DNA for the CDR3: TGTGCCAGCAGCCTGGGCTCGGGGGCGCTGAATTCACCCCTCCACTTT. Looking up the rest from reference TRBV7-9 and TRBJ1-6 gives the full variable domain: DTGVSQNPRHKITKRGQNVTFRCDPISEHNRLYWYRQTLGQGPEFLTYFQNEAQLEKSRLLSDRFSAERPKGSFSTLEIQRTEQGDSAMYLCASSLGSGALNSPLHFGNGTRLTVT.

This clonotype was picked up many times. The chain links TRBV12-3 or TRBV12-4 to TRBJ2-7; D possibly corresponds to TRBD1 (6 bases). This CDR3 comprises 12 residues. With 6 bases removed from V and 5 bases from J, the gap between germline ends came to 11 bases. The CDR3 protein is CASRQGSDEQYF. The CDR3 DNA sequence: TGTGCCAGCAGACAGGGTAGCGACGAGCAGTACTTC.

The CDR3 here is CASQDRQDRPQHF. CDR3 nucleotides: TGTGCCAGCCAAGACAGGCAGGATAGGCCCCAGCATTTT. The rearrangement joins TRBV19 to TRBJ1-5, with D possibly matching TRBD1 (6 bases). There are 13 residues in the CDR3. Trimming cost V 9 bases and J 9 bases, with 18 bases left between them. CDR1 is LNHDA, CDR2 SQIVND, per germline (reference sequence).